Listed here are 28 T cell receptor beta chains from one sample, sequenced in a study of T cell responses to AZD1222 COVID-19 vaccine. Clones were read by immunoSEQ multiplex PCR, and TCRdb kept only the in-frame ones, dropping some. The table shows some 120,000 clones, with 88% occurring only once. Sample: peripheral blood, taken on day 0 of AZD1222 vaccination. These receptor sequences come from an adult in good health.

V usage is TRBV7-9 and J usage is TRBJ2-7, with 10 bases fitting TRBD1. This CDR3 region has 16 residues. Germline loops: CDR1 SEHNR, CDR2 FQNEAQ (reference sequence). Trimming took 5 bases from V and 3 from J; bases not matched to a gene: 10. CDR3 nucleotide sequence: TGTGCCAGCAGCCCGACGGGACAGGGGAGAATCTACGAGCAGTACTTC. Protein sequence: CASSPTGQGRIYEQYF.

The chain links TRBV27 to TRBJ1-1; TRBD1 aligns across 9 bases. Germline trimming cut 6 bases from V and 4 bases from J; bases unmatched to any gene: 9. Per germline, CDR1 MNHEY and CDR2 SMNVEV (reference sequence). The CDR3 runs 15 residues. The CDR3 DNA sequence: TGTGCCAGCAGAACCGACCGGGACAGGGCCACTGAAGCTTTCTTT. Its translation: CASRTDRDRATEAFF.

This sequence joins TRBV12-3 or TRBV12-4 and TRBJ2-3, with unresolved D. This CDR3 is built from 11 residues. Trimming stripped 2 bases from V and 3 bases from J, with 0 bases between. CDR3 bases: TGTGCCAGCAGTTTAACAGATACGCAGTATTTT. This sequence encodes CASSLTDTQYF.

The chain couples TRBV9 to TRBJ1-3; the D gene is possibly TRBD1 (6 bases). The CDR3 spans 14 residues. With 0 bases removed from V and 6 bases from J, the gap between germline ends came to 10 bases. The germline CDR1 and CDR2 sequences are SGDLS and YYNGEE. DNA for the CDR3: TGTGCCAGCAGCGTAGGGGGGGCGGAAAACACCATATATTTT. Its translation: CASSVGGAENTIYF.

This clone appeared once. This chain uses TRBV7-9 with TRBJ1-1, with unresolved D. The CDR3 loop spans 14 amino acids. The V end lost 1 base, the J end lost 1 base, and 7 bases lay between the germline ends. The germline gives CDR1 SEHNR, CDR2 FQNEAQ (reference sequence). This CDR3 reads CASSLEGRNTEAFF. The CDR3 nucleotides read TGTGCCAGCAGCTTAGAAGGTAGGAACACTGAAGCTTTCTTT.

The rearrangement uses TRBV15 and TRBJ2-6; D is perhaps TRBD2 (6 bases). Germline values: CDR1 LNHNV, CDR2 YYDKDF (reference sequence). The V gene lost 2 bases and the J gene lost 9 bases, with 17 bases spanning the gap. The CDR3 is made up of 16 amino acids. CDR3 protein: CATSRTLEGPLNVLTF. CDR3 bases: TGTGCCACCAGCAGAACTTTGGAGGGCCCTCTCAACGTCCTGACTTTC.

The chain employs TRBV7-3 and TRBJ1-2; D is possibly TRBD1 (5 bases). Trimming stripped 2 bases from V and 3 bases from J, with 7 bases between. The CDR3 has 13 amino acids. Germline CDR1 reads SGHTA; CDR2 reads FQGTGA. The CDR3 DNA reads as TGTGCCAGCAGCTTATCAGGGTACTATGGCTACACCTTC. Its protein product is CASSLSGYYGYTF.

The rearrangement uses TRBV7-3 and TRBJ2-3; D may match TRBD1 or TRBD2 (6 bases each). The germline CDR1 and CDR2 sequences are SGHTA and FQGTGA. The CDR3 contains 19 residues. V shed 0 bases and J shed 2 bases, with 21 bases lying between them. CDR3 in DNA: TGTGCCAGCAGCTTAACGCCGACCCCCGGGGGCCGGAACACAGATACGCAGTATTTT. This encodes CASSLTPTPGGRNTDTQYF.

This clone occurred a few times. The chain is built from TRBV7-3 and TRBJ1-6; the D is unclear. Germline-derived CDR1 and CDR2 are SGHTA and FQGTGA. The CDR3 spans 15 residues. The V end lost 5 bases, the J end lost 10 bases, and 18 bases lay between the germline ends. The CDR3 reads CASSLNSGYQSPLHF. In DNA form, the CDR3 reads TGTGCCAGCAGCCTCAATAGCGGTTATCAGTCACCCCTCCACTTT.

This clone was recorded once. This chain uses TRBV2 with TRBJ1-4, with a weak D call TRBD1 (6 bases). This CDR3 is 12 amino acids long. Between the trimmed V and J ends, which lost 6 bases and 8 bases, there was a span of 10 bases. Germline V gene data show CDR1 as SNHLY and CDR2 as FYNNEI. The CDR3 spells CASRQGNEKLFF. CDR3 sequence (DNA): TGTGCCAGCAGACAGGGAAACGAAAAACTGTTTTTT. The entire variable domain, with the rest obtained from reference TRBV2 and TRBJ1-4, is as follows: EPEVTQTPSHQVTQMGQEVILRCVPISNHLYFYWYRQILGQKVEFLVSFYNNEISEKSEIFDDQFSVERPDGSNFTLKIRSTKLEDSAMYFCASRQGNEKLFFGSGTQLSVL.

V is TRBV7-6 and J is TRBJ2-5, with D possibly TRBD2 on 6 matching bases. Germline lookup yields CDR1 SGHVS and CDR2 FNYEAQ. The CDR3 runs 15 residues. Trimming stripped 5 bases from V and 5 bases from J, with 18 bases between. CDR3 region: CASSQTVGGEETQYF. For the CDR3, the DNA is TGTGCCAGCAGCCAGACAGTGGGGGGTGAGGAGACCCAGTACTTC.

This chain connects TRBV19 to TRBJ2-3; D is uncertain. The CDR3 extends over 14 amino acids. Looked up from germline, CDR1 is LNHDA and CDR2 is SQIVND (reference sequence). Trimming pared 3 bases from V and 0 bases from J, leaving 7 bases between. CDR3 protein: CASSMGSSTDTQYF. The CDR3 DNA follows: TGTGCCAGTAGTATGGGATCTAGCACAGATACGCAGTATTTT. The full variable domain, in which reference TRBV19 and TRBJ2-3 provide the parts outside the CDR3, is DGGITQSPKYLFRKEGQNVTLSCEQNLNHDAMYWYRQDPGQGLRLIYYSQIVNDFQKGDIAEGYSVSREKKESFPLTVTSAQKNPTAFYLCASSMGSSTDTQYFGPGTRLTVL.

V gene TRBV5-1 combines with J gene TRBJ2-5, with D perhaps assigned TRBD1 or TRBD2 (5 bases each). CDR1 is SGHRS and CDR2 is YFSETQ in the germline V gene. This CDR3 is 17 amino acids long. V was clipped by 3 bases and J by 1 base, with 19 bases between them. The CDR3 DNA reads as TGCGCCAGCAGCTCCCGGGGCCTTCTCACAAGCCAAGAGACCCAGTACTTC. Protein product: CASSSRGLLTSQETQYF. The complete variable domain, with remaining parts taken from reference TRBV5-1 and TRBJ2-5, reads KAGVTQTPRYLIKTRGQQVTLSCSPISGHRSVSWYQQTPGQGLQFLFEYFSETQRNKGNFPGRFSGRQFSNSRSEMNVSTLELGDSALYLCASSSRGLLTSQETQYFGPGTRLLVL.

This clone was counted once. This sequence joins TRBV7-3 and TRBJ1-3; the D gene is possibly TRBD1 (5 bases). Trimming took 0 bases from V and 4 from J, leaving 7 bases between them. Germline V lookup: CDR1 SGHTA, CDR2 FQGTGA. The CDR3 length is 14 residues. CDR3 nucleotides: TGTGCCAGCAGCTTAACAGGGGACGGAAACACCATATATTTT. Translated, it gives CASSLTGDGNTIYF.

This clone was detected only once. The V call is TRBV19, the J call TRBJ1-4; TRBD1 agrees at 7 bases. Losses at the gene ends were 4 bases for V and 7 bases for J; bases not matched to a gene: 9. Germline V gives CDR1 LNHDA, CDR2 SQIVND (reference sequence). There are 15 residues in the CDR3. The CDR3 bases are TGTGCCAGTAGTACCTCGACAGGGTGGGGTGAAAAACTGTTTTTT. It translates to CASSTSTGWGEKLFF.

J is TRBJ1-2 and V is TRBV2; the D gene is possibly TRBD1 (6 bases). Germline CDR1 is SNHLY and CDR2 is FYNNEI. The CDR3 loop spans 14 amino acids. V lost 6 bases and J 0 bases, leaving 11 bases between the germline ends. The CDR3 loop reads CASRNRASNYGYTF. The CDR3 coding sequence is TGTGCCAGCAGGAACAGGGCATCTAACTATGGCTACACCTTC. The full variable domain, completed using reference TRBV2 and TRBJ1-2, is EPEVTQTPSHQVTQMGQEVILRCVPISNHLYFYWYRQILGQKVEFLVSFYNNEISEKSEIFDDQFSVERPDGSNFTLKIRSTKLEDSAMYFCASRNRASNYGYTFGSGTRLTVV.

This chain uses TRBV4-1 with TRBJ1-2; no definite D call. With 1 base removed from V and 0 bases from J, the gap between germline ends came to 9 bases. This CDR3 has 15 amino acids. Germline V gives CDR1 MGHRA, CDR2 YSYEKL. CDR3 region: CASSQVDTSNYGYTF. The CDR3 DNA reads as TGCGCCAGCAGCCAAGTAGATACTTCTAACTATGGCTACACCTTC.

This clone was seen only once. The chain combines TRBV10-3 with TRBJ2-3; 9 bases are shared with TRBD1. Trimming took 10 bases from V and 0 from J; bases not matched to a gene: 5. Germline V CDR1 and CDR2: ENHRY, SYGVKD. The CDR3 has 14 amino acids. In DNA form, the CDR3 reads TGTGCCACTAAGACAGGGGGGAGCACAGATACGCAGTATTTT. Encoded protein: CATKTGGSTDTQYF.

The rearrangement joins TRBV7-9 to TRBJ2-7; possible D gene TRBD1, 5 bases. The germline gives CDR1 SEHNR, CDR2 FQNEAQ (reference sequence). The CDR3 totals 13 residues. V was cut by 4 bases and J by 5 bases, with 12 bases left in between. CDR3 nucleotide sequence: TGTGCCAGCAGCTCCTTGGACATCGACGAGCAGTACTTC. It specifies CASSSLDIDEQYF.

V is TRBV4-1 and J is TRBJ2-1; 9 bases are shared with TRBD2. The germline gives CDR1 MGHRA, CDR2 YSYEKL. The CDR3 totals 17 residues. J lost 5 bases, V lost 1 base, and 9 bases had no gene match. CDR3: CASSQVKGAGGHNEQFF. Written as DNA, the CDR3 is TGCGCCAGCAGCCAAGTTAAGGGAGCGGGGGGACACAATGAGCAGTTCTTC.

This clone has more than one count but fewer than ten. The genes are TRBV13 and TRBJ1-2; D is undetermined. V was cut by 5 bases and J by 5 bases, with 24 bases left in between. Germline CDR1 and CDR2: PRHDT and FYEKMQ (reference sequence). The CDR3 spans 17 residues. CDR3 sequence (DNA): TGTGCCAGCAGCCGAGCGGCCTCCCCTGCCGCCCTTTATGGCTACACCTTC. Translation: CASSRAASPAALYGYTF.

The chain is built from TRBV24-1 and TRBJ2-1, with D unclear. The CDR3 covers 15 residues. Germline V gene data show CDR1 as KGHDR and CDR2 as SFDVKD. The germline V and J ends were trimmed by 7 bases and 0 bases, with 12 bases remaining between them. DNA of the CDR3: TGTGCCACCAGCCCCCGTGGCAGCTCCTACAATGAGCAGTTCTTC. The encoded protein is CATSPRGSSYNEQFF.

The chain links TRBV11-2 to TRBJ2-2; 11 bases map to TRBD2. The CDR3 is made up of 17 amino acids. Germline CDR1 is SGHAT and CDR2 is FQNNGV. V shed 6 bases and J 0 bases; nucleotides not matched to a gene: 6. CDR3 DNA: TGTGCCAGCAGATCCGGGACTAGCGGTCCGAACACCGGGGAGCTGTTTTTT. Amino acids: CASRSGTSGPNTGELFF. The whole variable domain, remainder taken from reference TRBV11-2 and TRBJ2-2, is EAGVAQSPRYKIIEKRQSVAFWCNPISGHATLYWYQQILGQGPKLLIQFQNNGVVDDSQLPKDRFSAERLKGVDSTLKIQPAKLEDSAVYLCASRSGTSGPNTGELFFGEGSRLTVL.

V and J are TRBV6-5 and TRBJ1-5; D is undetermined. CDR3 size: 16 residues. Trimming shortened V by 4 bases and J by 0 bases, and 13 bases separated the two germline ends. CDR1 MNHEY and CDR2 SVGAGI come from the germline V gene. The CDR3 DNA reads TGTGCCAGCAGTTCCCCGGCAGAAAATAGCAATCAGCCCCAGCATTTT. The encoded protein is CASSSPAENSNQPQHF.

This chain connects TRBV2 to TRBJ2-1; 8 bases are a match to TRBD2. With 6 bases clipped from V and 0 bases from J, the junction kept 4 bases outside the gene matches. Looked up from germline, CDR1 is SNHLY and CDR2 is FYNNEI. CDR3 length: 15 amino acids. The CDR3 DNA is TGTGCCAGCAGACCGAGCGGGAGCTCCTACAATGAGCAGTTCTTC. It yields the protein CASRPSGSSYNEQFF.

This chain joins TRBV5-4 and TRBJ2-3; 15 bases match TRBD2. V trimming: 4 bases; J trimming: 4 bases; junction bases outside the gene matches: 16. The CDR3 runs to 20 residues. Looked up from germline, CDR1 is SGHNT and CDR2 is YYREEE (reference sequence). The CDR3 here is CASSRGTSGRPGPISDTQYF. The CDR3 bases are TGTGCCAGCAGCCGGGGGACTAGCGGGAGGCCTGGGCCCATCTCAGATACGCAGTATTTT.

The chain is built from TRBV19 and TRBJ2-7; 9 bases agree with TRBD2. The germline V gene encodes CDR1 LNHDA and CDR2 SQIVND (reference sequence). V shed 8 bases, J shed 3 bases, and the junction held 8 bases outside the gene matches. The CDR3 is made up of 14 amino acids. The CDR3 DNA reads TGTGCCAGTGCGGGGGGGACTAGACGCTACGAGCAGTACTTC. This sequence encodes CASAGGTRRYEQYF. The full variable domain, completed using reference TRBV19 and TRBJ2-7, is DGGITQSPKYLFRKEGQNVTLSCEQNLNHDAMYWYRQDPGQGLRLIYYSQIVNDFQKGDIAEGYSVSREKKESFPLTVTSAQKNPTAFYLCASAGGTRRYEQYFGPGTRLTVT.

The chain uses TRBV9 and TRBJ1-1, with TRBD1 identical over 7 bases. The CDR3 has 13 amino acids. V lost 4 bases, J lost 5 bases, and 5 bases stayed unmatched. In germline, CDR1 is SGDLS, CDR2 YYNGEE. CDR3 sequence (DNA): TGTGCCAGCAGCACGCGGACAGGTACTGAAGCTTTCTTT. Translated, it gives CASSTRTGTEAFF.